This T cell receptor beta chain was recovered during a study of cytomegalovirus exposure and HLA in healthy donors. Researchers ran the PCR with 60 Vbeta and 13 Jbeta primers. Some clones are missing from TCRdb's copy, which holds only in-frame ones; the method was immunoSEQ multiplex PCR. The sample has tens of thousands of clones, approximately 71% seen once. The CDR3 totals 14 residues. Germline CDR1 is LNHDA and CDR2 is SQIVND (reference sequence). V was clipped by 6 bases and J by 0 bases, with 9 bases between them. Sequenced: PBMCs. The rearrangement joins TRBV19 to TRBJ1-3, with D perhaps TRBD1 (5 bases). The sequence was obtained from a man aged 40-55 years in good health and CMV-seropositive. The CDR3 protein is CASSKQVSGNTIYF. CDR3 DNA: TGTGCCAGTAGCAAACAGGTCTCTGGAAACACCATATATTTT. Using reference TRBV19 and TRBJ1-3 for the parts outside the CDR3, the full variable domain is DGGITQSPKYLFRKEGQNVTLSCEQNLNHDAMYWYRQDPGQGLRLIYYSQIVNDFQKGDIAEGYSVSREKKESFPLTVTSAQKNPTAFYLCASSKQVSGNTIYFGEGSWLTVV.